The sequence of this T cell receptor beta chain was determined in a study of shared clonotypes between healthy human individuals. At the level of the study: Each donor had three CD4 naive, three CD4 memory, two CD8 naive and one CD8 memory plate. Points from the study as a whole: What limited the represented genetic and exposure-history diversity was the small number of donors.

The assay was run at deep level. Libraries were prepared by immunoSEQ multiplex PCR; TCRdb keeps only in-frame clonotypes and omits some of them. The profile shows roughly 2 million clones, 90% to 95% of them singletons. As to this clone: Its target is unknown.

V lost 5 bases and J lost 3, with 14 bases in between. This CDR3 spans 15 amino acids. The V gene's germline CDR1 is SGHTA and CDR2 FQGNSA. The chain links TRBV7-2 to TRBJ1-3, with TRBD1 as a possible D gene (6 bases). Sequencing was performed on naive CD4+ T cells sorted from blood. Indicated subset: CD45RA+ positively selected. The receptor was isolated from a man aged 18 to 29 in good health. Here the CDR3 reads CASSPGGGGGNTIYF. The CDR3 bases are TGTGCCAGCAGCCCCGGAGGAGGGGGTGGAAACACCATATATTTT.